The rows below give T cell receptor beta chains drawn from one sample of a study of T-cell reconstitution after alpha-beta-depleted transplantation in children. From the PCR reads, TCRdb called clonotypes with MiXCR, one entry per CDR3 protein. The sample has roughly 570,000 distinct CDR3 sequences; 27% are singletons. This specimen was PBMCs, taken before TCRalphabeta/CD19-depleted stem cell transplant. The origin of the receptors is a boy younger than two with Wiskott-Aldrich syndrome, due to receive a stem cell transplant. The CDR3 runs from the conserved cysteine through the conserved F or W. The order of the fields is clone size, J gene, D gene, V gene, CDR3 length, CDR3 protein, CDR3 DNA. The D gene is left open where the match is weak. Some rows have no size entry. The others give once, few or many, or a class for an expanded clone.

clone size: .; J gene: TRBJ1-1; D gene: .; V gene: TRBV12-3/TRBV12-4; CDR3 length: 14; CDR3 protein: CASSYEQKNTEAFF; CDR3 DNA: TGTGCCAGCAGTTACGAACAGAAGAACACTGAAGCTTTCTTT
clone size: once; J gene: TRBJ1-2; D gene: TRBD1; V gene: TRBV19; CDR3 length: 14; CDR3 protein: CASSVPGQLRGYTF; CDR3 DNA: TGTGCCAGTAGTGTTCCGGGACAGCTTAGAGGCTACACCTTC
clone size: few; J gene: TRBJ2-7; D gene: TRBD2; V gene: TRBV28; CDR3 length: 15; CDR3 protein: CASSLGAGVTHEQYF; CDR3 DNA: TGTGCCAGCAGTTTAGGGGCGGGAGTGACTCACGAGCAGTACTTC
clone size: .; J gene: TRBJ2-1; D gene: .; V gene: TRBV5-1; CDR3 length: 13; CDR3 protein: CASRAVSSDEQFF; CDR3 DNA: TGCGCCAGCAGGGCAGTCTCCTCGGATGAGCAGTTCTTC
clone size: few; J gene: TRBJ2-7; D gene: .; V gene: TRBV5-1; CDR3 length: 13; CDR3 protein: CASSSIPGYEQYF; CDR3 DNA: TGCGCCAGCAGCTCGATACCAGGCTACGAGCAGTACTTC
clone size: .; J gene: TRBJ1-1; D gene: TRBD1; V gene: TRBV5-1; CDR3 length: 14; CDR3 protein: CASSPGTAYTEAFF; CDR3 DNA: TGCGCCAGCAGCCCAGGGACAGCATACACTGAAGCTTTCTTT
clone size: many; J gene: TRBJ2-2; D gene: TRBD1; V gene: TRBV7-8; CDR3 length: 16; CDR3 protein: CASSASGTGNTGELFF; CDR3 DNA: TGTGCCAGCAGCGCCTCCGGGACAGGGAACACCGGGGAGCTGTTTTTT
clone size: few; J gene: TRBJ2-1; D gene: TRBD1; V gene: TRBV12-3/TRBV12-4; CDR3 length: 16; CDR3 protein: CASSLPTGFGYNEQFF; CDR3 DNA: TGTGCCAGCAGTTTACCGACAGGGTTCGGCTACAATGAGCAGTTCTTC
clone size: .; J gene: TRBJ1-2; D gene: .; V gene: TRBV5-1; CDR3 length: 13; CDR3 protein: CASSLAYEGGYTF; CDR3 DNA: TGCGCCAGCAGCTTGGCCTACGAGGGTGGCTACACCTTC
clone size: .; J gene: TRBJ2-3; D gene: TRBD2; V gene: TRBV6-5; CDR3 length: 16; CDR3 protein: CASSTSGRVRTDTQYF; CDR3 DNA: TGTGCCAGCAGTACTAGCGGGAGGGTCCGCACAGATACGCAGTATTTT
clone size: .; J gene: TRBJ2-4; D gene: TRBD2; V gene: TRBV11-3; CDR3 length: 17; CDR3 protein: CASSLVKGLADQNIQYF; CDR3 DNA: TGTGCCAGCAGCTTAGTAAAAGGACTAGCGGACCAAAACATTCAGTACTTC
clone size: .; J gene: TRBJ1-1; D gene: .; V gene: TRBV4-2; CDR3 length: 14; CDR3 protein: CASSQDGRNTEAFF; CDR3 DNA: TGTGCCAGCAGCCAAGATGGCAGGAACACTGAAGCTTTCTTT
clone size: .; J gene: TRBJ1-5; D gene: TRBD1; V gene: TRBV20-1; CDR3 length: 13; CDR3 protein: CSARDRGHQPQHF; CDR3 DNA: TGCAGTGCTAGGGACAGGGGGCACCAGCCCCAGCATTTT